This T cell receptor (beta chain) was documented in a study of T cells after yellow fever vaccination. Across the study: The authors prepared low-cell-number fractions using SMART-Seq v4 Ultra Low Input. Study-level results: Contaminating bulk clonotypes could be abundant in FACS-sorted repertoires. Clones that expanded after primary vaccination mostly reappeared after the booster (roughly 96% CD4, 88% CD8).

The germline V and J ends were trimmed by 2 bases and 3 bases, with 11 bases remaining between them. The germline CDR1 and CDR2 sequences are MNHEY and SVGAGI. The CDR3 extends over 15 amino acids. With respect to this clonotype: Its cognate antigen is unknown.

In making TCR cDNA, 5'RACE template switching added a universal primer site and UMIs to it. TCRdb reprocessed the 5' RACE reads via MiXCR and lists one record per CDR3 protein. The sample lists 300,000 to 350,000 distinct CDR3 sequences, about 11% occurring once. The sequence was collected from a man between 18 and 35 years old who received the YFV17D yellow fever vaccine. The chain recombines TRBV6-5 with TRBJ1-3; D is undetermined. Sequenced material: CD4+ T cells sorted from PBMCs, taken 45 days after the yellow fever booster vaccination. CDR3 sequence reads: CASSYARTGGNTIYF. In DNA, the CDR3 is TGTGCCAGCAGTTACGCCCGAACGGGTGGAAACACCATATATTTT.